The clone carrying this TCR beta chain was counted only a few times. Its antigen remains unknown. Molecules of cDNA were individually given unique molecular identifiers that were attached to them. TCRdb re-derived calls from the 5' RACE reads in MiXCR, one entry per CDR3 protein. The table has some 110,000 distinct CDR3 sequences, approximately 15% seen once. This sample is drawn from a study of early T cells in non-severe SARS-CoV-2 infection. Whole-study context: Bulk RNA from unsorted whole blood was sequenced; chains were unpaired.

General study findings and limits: Matching with VDJdb favored anti-spike CD8 responses (missing private and CD4 specificities).

Sequencing input: whole blood. The receptor's source is an adult who was a healthcare worker with PCR-confirmed SARS-CoV-2 infection or an uninfected control (not recorded which).

CDR3 sequence: CASSRQGAAFF. Here the CDR3 DNA reads TGTGCCAGCTCGAGACAGGGGGCGGCTTTCTTT. J is TRBJ1-1 and V is TRBV3-1; 10 nucleotides align to TRBD1. The junction had 5 bases not matched to a gene; V was cut back by 8 bases and J by 11 bases. CDR1 and CDR2 (germline): LGHDT, YNNKEL (reference sequence). The CDR3 has 11 amino acids. Supplemented by reference TRBV3-1 and TRBJ1-1, the full variable domain reads DTAVSQTPKYLVTQMGNDKSIKCEQNLGHDTMYWYKQDSKKFLKIMFSYNNKELIINETVPNRFSPKSPDKAHLNLHINSLELGDSAVYFCASSRQGAAFFGQGTRLTVV.